The clone carrying this T cell receptor (beta chain) was seen ten or more times. Its antigen is still unknown. Germline values: CDR1 SGHDN, CDR2 FVKESK. V gave up 9 bases and J gave up 4 bases, with 19 bases separating them. This CDR3 spans 15 amino acids. This sample stems from a study of T cell repertoires in cytomegalovirus infection. Looking at the study overall: Matching HLA type and CMV infection were both indicated by public TCR beta signatures. Study-level results: HLA-C-restricted CMV clonotypes gave the most frequent clonotype in two of eight donors.

TCRdb reanalysed the reads using MiXCR and keeps one entry per CDR3 protein. The data contain under 350,000 distinct CDR3 sequences, 9.6% of them singletons. This clonotype was obtained from a human donor in good health (CMV status not recorded). Some clones in this sample may be carry-over from other donors' samples. Sequencing input: PBMCs. The chain links TRBV14 to TRBJ1-5; no definite D call. The CDR3 DNA sequence: TGTGCCAGGCCCCTCGGTCGTAGTGAGAATCAGCCCCAGCATTTT. The encoded protein is CARPLGRSENQPQHF. Full variable domain (remainder filled in from reference TRBV14 and TRBJ1-5): EAGVTQFPSHSVIEKGQTVTLRCDPISGHDNLYWYRRVMGKEIKFLLHFVKESKQDESGMPNNRFLAERTGGTYSTLKVQPAELEDSGVYFCARPLGRSENQPQHFGDGTRLSIL.